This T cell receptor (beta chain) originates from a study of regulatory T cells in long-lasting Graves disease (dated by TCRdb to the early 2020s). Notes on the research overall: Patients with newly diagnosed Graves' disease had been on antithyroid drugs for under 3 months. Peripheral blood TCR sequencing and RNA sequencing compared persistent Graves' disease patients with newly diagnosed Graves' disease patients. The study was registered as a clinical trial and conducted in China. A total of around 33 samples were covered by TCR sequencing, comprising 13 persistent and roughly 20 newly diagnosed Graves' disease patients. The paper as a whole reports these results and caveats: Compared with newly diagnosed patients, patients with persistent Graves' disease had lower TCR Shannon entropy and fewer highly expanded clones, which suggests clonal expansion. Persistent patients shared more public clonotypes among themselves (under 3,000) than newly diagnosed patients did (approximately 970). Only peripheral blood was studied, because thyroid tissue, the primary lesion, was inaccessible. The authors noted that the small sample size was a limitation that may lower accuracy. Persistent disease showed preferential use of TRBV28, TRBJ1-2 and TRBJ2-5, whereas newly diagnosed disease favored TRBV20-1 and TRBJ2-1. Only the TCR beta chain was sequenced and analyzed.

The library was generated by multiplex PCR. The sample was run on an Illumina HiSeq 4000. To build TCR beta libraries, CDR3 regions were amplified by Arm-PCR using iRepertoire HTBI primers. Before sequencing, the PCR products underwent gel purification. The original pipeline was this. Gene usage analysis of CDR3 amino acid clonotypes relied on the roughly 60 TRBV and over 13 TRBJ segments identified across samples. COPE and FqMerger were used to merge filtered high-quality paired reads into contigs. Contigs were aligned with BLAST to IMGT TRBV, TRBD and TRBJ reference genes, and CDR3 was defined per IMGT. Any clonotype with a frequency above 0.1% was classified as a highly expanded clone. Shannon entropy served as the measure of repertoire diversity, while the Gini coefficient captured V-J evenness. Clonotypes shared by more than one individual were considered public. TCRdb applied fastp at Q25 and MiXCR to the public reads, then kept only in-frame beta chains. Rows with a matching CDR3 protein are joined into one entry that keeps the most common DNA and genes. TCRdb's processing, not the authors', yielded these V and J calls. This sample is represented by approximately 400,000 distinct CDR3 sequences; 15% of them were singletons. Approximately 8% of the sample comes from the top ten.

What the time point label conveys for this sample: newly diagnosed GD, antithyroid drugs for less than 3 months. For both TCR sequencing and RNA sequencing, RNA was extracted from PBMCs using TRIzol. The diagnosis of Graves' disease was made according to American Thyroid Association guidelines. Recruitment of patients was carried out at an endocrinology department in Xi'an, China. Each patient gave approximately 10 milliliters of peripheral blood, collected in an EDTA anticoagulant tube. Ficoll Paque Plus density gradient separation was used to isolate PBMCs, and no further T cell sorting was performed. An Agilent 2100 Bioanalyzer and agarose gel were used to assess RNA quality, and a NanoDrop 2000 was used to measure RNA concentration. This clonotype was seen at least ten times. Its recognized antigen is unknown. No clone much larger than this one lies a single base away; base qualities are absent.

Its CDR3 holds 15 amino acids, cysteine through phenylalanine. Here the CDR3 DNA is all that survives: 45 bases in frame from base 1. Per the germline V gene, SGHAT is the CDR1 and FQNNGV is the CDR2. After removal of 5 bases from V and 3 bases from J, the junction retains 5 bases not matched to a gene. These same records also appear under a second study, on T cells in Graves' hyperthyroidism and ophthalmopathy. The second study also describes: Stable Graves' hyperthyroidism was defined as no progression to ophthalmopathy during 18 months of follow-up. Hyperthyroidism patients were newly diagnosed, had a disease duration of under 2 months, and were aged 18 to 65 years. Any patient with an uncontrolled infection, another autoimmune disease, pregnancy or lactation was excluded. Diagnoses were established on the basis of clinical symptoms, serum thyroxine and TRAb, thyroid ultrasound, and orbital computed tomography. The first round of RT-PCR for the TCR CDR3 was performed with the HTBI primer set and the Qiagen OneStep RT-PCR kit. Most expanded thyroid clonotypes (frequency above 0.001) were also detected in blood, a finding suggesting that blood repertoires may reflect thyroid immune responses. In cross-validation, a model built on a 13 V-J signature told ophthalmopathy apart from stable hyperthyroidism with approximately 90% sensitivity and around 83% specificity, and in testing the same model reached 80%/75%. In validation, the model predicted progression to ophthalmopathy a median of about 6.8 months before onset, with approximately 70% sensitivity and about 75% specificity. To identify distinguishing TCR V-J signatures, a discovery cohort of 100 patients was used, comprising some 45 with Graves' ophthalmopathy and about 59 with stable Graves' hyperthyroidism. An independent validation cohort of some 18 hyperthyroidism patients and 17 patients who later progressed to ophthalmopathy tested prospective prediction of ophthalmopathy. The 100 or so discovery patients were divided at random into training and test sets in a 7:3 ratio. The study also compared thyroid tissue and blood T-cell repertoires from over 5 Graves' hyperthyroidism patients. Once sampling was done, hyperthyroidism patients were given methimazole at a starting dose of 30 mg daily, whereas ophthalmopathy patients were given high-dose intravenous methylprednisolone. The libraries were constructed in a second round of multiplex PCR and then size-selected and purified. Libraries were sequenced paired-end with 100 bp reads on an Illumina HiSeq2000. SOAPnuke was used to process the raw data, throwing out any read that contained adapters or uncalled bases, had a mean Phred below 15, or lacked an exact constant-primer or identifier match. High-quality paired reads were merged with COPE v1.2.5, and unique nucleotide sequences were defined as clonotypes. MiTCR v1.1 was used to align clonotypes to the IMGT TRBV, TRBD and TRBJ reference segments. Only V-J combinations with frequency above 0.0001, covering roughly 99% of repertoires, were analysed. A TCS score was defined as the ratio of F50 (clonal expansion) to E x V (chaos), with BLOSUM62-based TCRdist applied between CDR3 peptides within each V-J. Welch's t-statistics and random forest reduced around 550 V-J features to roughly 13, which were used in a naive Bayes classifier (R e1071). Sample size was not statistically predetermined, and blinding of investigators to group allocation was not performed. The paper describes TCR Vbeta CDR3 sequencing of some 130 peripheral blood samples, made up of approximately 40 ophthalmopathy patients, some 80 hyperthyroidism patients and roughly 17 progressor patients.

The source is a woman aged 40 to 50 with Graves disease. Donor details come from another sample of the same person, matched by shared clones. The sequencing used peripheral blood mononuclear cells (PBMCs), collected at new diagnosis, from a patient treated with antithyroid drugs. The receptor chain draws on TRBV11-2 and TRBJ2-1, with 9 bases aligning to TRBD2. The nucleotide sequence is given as TGTGCCAGCAGCGCATCTAGCGGGGACTACAATGAGCAGTTCTTC. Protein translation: CASSASSGDYNEQFF. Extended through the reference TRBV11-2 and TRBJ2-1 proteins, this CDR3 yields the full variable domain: EAGVAQSPRYKIIEKRQSVAFWCNPISGHATLYWYQQILGQGPKLLIQFQNNGVVDDSQLPKDRFSAERLKGVDSTLKIQPAKLEDSAVYLCASSASSGDYNEQFFGPGTRLTVL.